The subject of this entry is one T cell receptor beta chain. This specimen comes from a study of OX40 agonist ivuxolimab in advanced cancers. Study details: The dose of intravenous ivuxolimab that patients received every 2 weeks ranged from 0.01 to 10 mg/kg. Males comprised 82.7% of the group, whose mean age was about 61 years (range 23 to 79).

Assay: immunoSEQ multiplex PCR; the TCRdb copy retains only in-frame clones and omits some. The top ten clones hold approximately 5.1% of a sample with tens of thousands of clones, around 80% of them seen once. CDR1 MNHNS and CDR2 SASEGT come from the germline V gene. V lost 6 bases and J 4 bases, leaving 19 bases between the germline ends. CDR3 length: 15 residues. The rearrangement uses TRBV6-1 and TRBJ2-7; possibly TRBD2 for D (7 bases). This clonotype was sampled from an adult with an advanced solid tumor such as melanoma, head and neck, liver or kidney cancer. This specimen was CD4+ or CD8+ T cells sorted from blood, taken in a trial of the OX40 agonist ivuxolimab. The CDR3 nucleotides are TGTGCCAGCAGCCGCCCGGGGGGCTCGGGGTACGAGCAGTACTTC. Translated: CASSRPGGSGYEQYF.